The 2 T cell receptor beta chains presented below share a single source sample, sequenced in a study of cytomegalovirus exposure and HLA in healthy donors. The PCR was carried out with 60 Vbeta primers and 13 Jbeta primers. This table comes from immunoSEQ multiplex PCR, and its TCRdb copy is limited to in-frame clones, with some not included. Of 150,000 to 200,000 clones in the sample, 76% are singletons; the top ten hold approximately 2.8%. Source material: PBMCs. The receptors derive from a male donor in good health and CMV-seronegative.

The chain joins TRBV15 to TRBJ2-1; 14 nucleotides line up with TRBD2. Germline loops: CDR1 LNHNV, CDR2 YYDKDF (reference sequence). V lost 3 bases, J lost 8 bases, and 3 bases stayed unmatched. The CDR3 is 15 amino acids. The CDR3 here is CATSRTSGGAHEQFF. DNA for the CDR3: TGTGCCACCAGCAGGACTAGCGGGGGGGCCCATGAGCAGTTCTTC.

The V call is TRBV9, the J call TRBJ1-4, with TRBD1 identical over 7 bases. Germline V lookup: CDR1 SGDLS, CDR2 YYNGEE. V dropped 4 bases and J dropped 1; count of bases not matched to a gene: 7. CDR3 length equals 16 residues. CDR3 sequence: CASSRNDRVTNEKLFF. The CDR3 nucleotides are TGTGCCAGCAGCCGGAATGACAGGGTAACTAATGAAAAACTGTTTTTT.